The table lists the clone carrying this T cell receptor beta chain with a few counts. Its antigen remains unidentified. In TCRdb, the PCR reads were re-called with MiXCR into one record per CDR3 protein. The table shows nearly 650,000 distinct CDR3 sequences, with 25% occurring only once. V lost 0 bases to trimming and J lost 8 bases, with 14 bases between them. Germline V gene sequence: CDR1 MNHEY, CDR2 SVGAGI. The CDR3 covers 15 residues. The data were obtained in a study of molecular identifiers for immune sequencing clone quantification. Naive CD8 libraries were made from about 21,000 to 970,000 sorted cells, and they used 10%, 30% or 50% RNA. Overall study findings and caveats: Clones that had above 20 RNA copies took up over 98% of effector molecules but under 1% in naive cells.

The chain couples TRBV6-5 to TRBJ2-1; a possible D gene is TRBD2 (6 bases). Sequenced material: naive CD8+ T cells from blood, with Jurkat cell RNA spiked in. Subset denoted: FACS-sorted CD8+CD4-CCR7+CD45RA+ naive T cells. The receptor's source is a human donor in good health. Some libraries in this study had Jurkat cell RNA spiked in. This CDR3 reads CASSYSGRGFDEQFF. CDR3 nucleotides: TGTGCCAGCAGTTACTCGGGCCGGGGGTTCGATGAGCAGTTCTTC.